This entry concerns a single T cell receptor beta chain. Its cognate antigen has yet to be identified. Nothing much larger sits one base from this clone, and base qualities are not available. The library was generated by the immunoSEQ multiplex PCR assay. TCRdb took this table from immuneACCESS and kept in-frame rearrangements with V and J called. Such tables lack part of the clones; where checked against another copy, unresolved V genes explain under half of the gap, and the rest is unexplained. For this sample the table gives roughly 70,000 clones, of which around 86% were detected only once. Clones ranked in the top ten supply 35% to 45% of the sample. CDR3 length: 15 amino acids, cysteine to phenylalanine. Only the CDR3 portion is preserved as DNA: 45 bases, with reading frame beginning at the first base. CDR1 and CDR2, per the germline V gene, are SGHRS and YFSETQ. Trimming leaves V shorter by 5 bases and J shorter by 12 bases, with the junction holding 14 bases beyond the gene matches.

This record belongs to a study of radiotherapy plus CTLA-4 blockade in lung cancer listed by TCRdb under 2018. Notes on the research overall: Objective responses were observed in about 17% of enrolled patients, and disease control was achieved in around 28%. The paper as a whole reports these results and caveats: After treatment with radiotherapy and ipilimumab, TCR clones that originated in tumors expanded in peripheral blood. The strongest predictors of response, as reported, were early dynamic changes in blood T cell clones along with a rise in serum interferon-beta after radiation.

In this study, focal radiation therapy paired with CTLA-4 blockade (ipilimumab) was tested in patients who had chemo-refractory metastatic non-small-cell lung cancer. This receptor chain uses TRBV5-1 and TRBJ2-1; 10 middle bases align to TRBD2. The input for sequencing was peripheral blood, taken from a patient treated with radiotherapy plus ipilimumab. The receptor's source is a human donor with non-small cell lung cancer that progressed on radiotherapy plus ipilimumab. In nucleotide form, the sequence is TGCGCCAGCAGTCCCCCGGGACTAGCGAGCCAAGGGCAGTTCTTC. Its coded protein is CASSPPGLASQGQFF. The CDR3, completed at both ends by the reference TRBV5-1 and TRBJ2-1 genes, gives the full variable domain KAGVTQTPRYLIKTRGQQVTLSCSPISGHRSVSWYQQTPGQGLQFLFEYFSETQRNKGNFPGRFSGRQFSNSRSEMNVSTLELGDSALYLCASSPPGLASQGQFFGPGTRLTVL.